The 18 T cell receptor beta chains in this list originate from one sample, sequenced in a study of blood T cell repertoires in COVID-19. Method: immunoSEQ multiplex PCR; TCRdb's copy keeps in-frame clones and lacks some. The data show 57,000 or so clones, with under 85% seen just once and roughly 22% held by the top ten. Sample: peripheral blood. All receptors derive from an elderly woman with active or convalescent COVID-19.

The chain employs TRBV7-8 and TRBJ1-5; D is unclear. Between the trimmed V and J ends, which lost 4 bases and 1 base, there was a span of 14 bases. Germline V gene lookup returns CDR1 SGHVS and CDR2 FQNEAQ. The CDR3 consists of 16 residues. This chain's CDR3 is CASSSTALGSNQPQHF. DNA of the CDR3: TGTGCCAGCAGCTCCACGGCCCTAGGCAGCAATCAGCCCCAGCATTTT.

This chain connects TRBV6-7 to TRBJ1-5, with D perhaps matching TRBD1 (6 bases). TRBV6-7 is sorted into the ORF group, with uncertain function. Trimming stripped 4 bases from V and 5 bases from J, with 21 bases between. The CDR3 consists of 17 residues. The CDR3 DNA reads as TGTGCCAGCAGTTCCCCCCATCGAGGGGGGGGAGATCAGCCCCAGCATTTT. As protein: CASSSPHRGGGDQPQHF.

The chain has TRBV11-3 and TRBJ1-1; 8 bases map to TRBD1. Germline lookup yields CDR1 SGHNT and CDR2 YENEEA. V lost 0 bases and J lost 0; bases outside the gene matches: 3. The CDR3 spans 16 residues. CDR3 in DNA: TGTGCCAGCAGCTTAGATAGGGGACAGGTGAACACTGAAGCTTTCTTT. It is translated as CASSLDRGQVNTEAFF.

There are a few counts of this clone. The chain combines TRBV4-1 with TRBJ1-3; no definite D call. Trimming stripped 4 bases from V and 0 bases from J, with 10 bases between. There are 15 residues in the CDR3. CDR1 and CDR2 (germline): MGHRA, YSYEKL. The DNA for the CDR3 is TGCGCCAGCAGCCCGGTCGCCTTCTCTGGAAACACCATATATTTT. Translation: CASSPVAFSGNTIYF.

The chain employs TRBV13 and TRBJ1-2, with D tentatively TRBD1 (6 bases). From germline, CDR1 is PRHDT and CDR2 FYEKMQ (reference sequence). The CDR3 contains 14 residues. V lost 5 bases and J 4 bases, leaving 14 bases between the germline ends. The CDR3 DNA is TGTGCCAGCAGCCGTGGACAGCTCCGCTATGGCTACACCTTC. Translation gives CASSRGQLRYGYTF.

The chain is built from TRBV10-3 and TRBJ1-2, with a possible D match to TRBD1 (6 bases). CDR3 length: 14 residues. The V gene lost 6 bases and the J gene lost 4 bases, with 15 bases spanning the gap. Germline values: CDR1 ENHRY, CDR2 SYGVKD. The DNA for the CDR3 is TGTGCCATCAGACCCGACAGGTTACTCTATGGCTACACCTTC. This codes for CAIRPDRLLYGYTF.

V is TRBV7-8 and J is TRBJ1-1; D gene unclear. The CDR3 is 14 residues long. V was trimmed by 2 bases and J by 3 bases, leaving 10 bases between them. Per the germline V gene, CDR1 is SGHVS and CDR2 is FQNEAQ. CDR3 in amino acids: CASSLRERYTEAFF. CDR3 nucleotide sequence: TGTGCCAGCAGCTTAAGGGAGAGATACACTGAAGCTTTCTTT.

J is TRBJ1-2 and V is TRBV2, with 7 bases aligning to TRBD1. The CDR3 contains 15 residues. Germline V gives CDR1 SNHLY, CDR2 FYNNEI. J gave up 0 bases and V 2 bases, and 3 bases lay outside the gene matches. This CDR3 is CASSETGVANYGYTF. DNA of the CDR3: TGTGCCAGCAGTGAAACAGGGGTAGCTAACTATGGCTACACCTTC.

A few counts support this clone. This sequence joins TRBV5-1 and TRBJ1-5; D ambiguous. The V gene lost 5 bases and the J gene lost 0 bases, with 12 bases spanning the gap. Germline CDR1 SGHRS, CDR2 YFSETQ. The CDR3 totals 15 residues. CDR3 DNA sequence: TGCGCCAGCAGTCTTGCGGGGTATAGCAATCAGCCCCAGCATTTT. Amino acids: CASSLAGYSNQPQHF.

The chain recombines TRBV18 with TRBJ2-3; 8 nucleotides match TRBD1. Germline V lookup: CDR1 KGHSH, CDR2 LQKENI. This CDR3 contains 15 residues. The V gene end was trimmed by 3 bases and the J gene end by 4 bases; junction bases not matched to a gene: 6. This chain's CDR3 is CASSPRAGGPDTQYF. The DNA for the CDR3 is TGTGCCAGCTCACCTCGGGCAGGGGGCCCAGATACGCAGTATTTT.

The gene calls are TRBV7-9 and TRBJ2-1, with TRBD1 matching over 9 bases. The CDR3 runs 18 residues. Germline values: CDR1 SEHNR, CDR2 FQNEAQ (reference sequence). V shed 5 bases and J 4 bases; nucleotides not matched to a gene: 15. The CDR3 spells CASSGQGSHRTNYNEQFF. CDR3 sequence (DNA): TGTGCCAGCAGCGGACAGGGGTCTCACCGAACTAATTACAATGAGCAGTTCTTC.

This clone was seen only a few times. The V call is TRBV9, the J call TRBJ2-7, with 7 bases aligning to TRBD1. The CDR3 is made up of 18 amino acids. With 0 bases clipped from V and 0 bases from J, the junction kept 12 bases outside the gene matches. Germline CDR1 reads SGDLS; CDR2 reads YYNGEE. The CDR3: CASSVGETGLLGSYEQYF. The CDR3 nucleotides are TGTGCCAGCAGCGTAGGAGAGACAGGGTTGTTGGGCTCCTACGAGCAGTACTTC.

The rearrangement joins TRBV7-9 to TRBJ2-5, with D possibly being TRBD1 (6 bases). Trimming shortened V by 1 base and J by 7 bases, and 16 bases separated the two germline ends. Germline V gene sequence: CDR1 SEHNR, CDR2 FQNEAQ (reference sequence). The CDR3 loop spans 15 amino acids. CDR3 DNA: TGTGCCAGCAGCTTAGGAGCAGGGGCCCTGACGACCCAGTACTTC. Its translation: CASSLGAGALTTQYF. Full variable domain (outside the CDR3, taken from reference TRBV7-9 and TRBJ2-5): DTGVSQNPRHKITKRGQNVTFRCDPISEHNRLYWYRQTLGQGPEFLTYFQNEAQLEKSRLLSDRFSAERPKGSFSTLEIQRTEQGDSAMYLCASSLGAGALTTQYFGPGTRLLVL.

The chain joins TRBV3-1 (or the pseudogene TRBV3-2) to TRBJ2-6; no firm D call. Trimming pared 4 bases from V and 0 bases from J, leaving 4 bases between. Per germline, CDR1 LGHDT and CDR2 YNNKEL (reference sequence). The length of the CDR3 is 14 residues. Here the CDR3 DNA reads TGTGCCAGCAGCCTCAACTCTGGGGCCAACGTCCTGACTTTC. Translated: CASSLNSGANVLTF.

This chain uses TRBV29-1 with TRBJ1-1; D ambiguous. V shed 3 bases and J shed 4 bases, with 12 bases lying between them. Germline lookup yields CDR1 SQVTM and CDR2 ANQGSEA. The CDR3 has 13 residues. The CDR3 DNA reads as TGCAGCGTTGATGTGCTCGAGGGCACTGAAGCTTTCTTT. This encodes CSVDVLEGTEAFF.

CDR3 coding DNA: TGCAGTGCTAGTAGGGGGACTAGCGGGGTCAACGAGCAGTACTTC. This encodes CSASRGTSGVNEQYF. The V and J genes are TRBV20-1 and TRBJ2-7, with 13 nucleotides matching TRBD2. The germline CDR1 and CDR2 sequences are DFQATT and SNEGSKA (reference sequence). Trimming at V came to 3 bases and at J to 5 bases, leaving 7 bases not matched to a gene. CDR3 length equals 15 residues.

This clone was picked up many times. V is TRBV5-6 and J is TRBJ1-4; TRBD1 matches 10 bases. The CDR3 is made up of 15 amino acids. CDR1 is SGHDT, CDR2 YYEEEE, per germline. Germline trimming cut 4 bases from V and 10 bases from J; bases unmatched to any gene: 10. The CDR3 protein is CASSGPGQGRGKLFF. The DNA of the CDR3 is TGTGCCAGCAGCGGTCCGGGACAGGGGAGGGGAAAACTGTTTTTT.

This clone was picked up one time. Other nucleotide sequences in the sample specify the same CDR3. The chain couples TRBV29-1 to TRBJ1-1; D perhaps matches TRBD1 (5 bases). The CDR3 is made up of 13 amino acids. Trimming cost V 4 bases and J 2 bases, with 11 bases left between them. Germline values: CDR1 SQVTM, CDR2 ANQGSEA. The CDR3 coding sequence is TGCAGCGTTGTGCAGGGCGGTAACACTGAAGCTTTCTTT. Translating it yields CSVVQGGNTEAFF.